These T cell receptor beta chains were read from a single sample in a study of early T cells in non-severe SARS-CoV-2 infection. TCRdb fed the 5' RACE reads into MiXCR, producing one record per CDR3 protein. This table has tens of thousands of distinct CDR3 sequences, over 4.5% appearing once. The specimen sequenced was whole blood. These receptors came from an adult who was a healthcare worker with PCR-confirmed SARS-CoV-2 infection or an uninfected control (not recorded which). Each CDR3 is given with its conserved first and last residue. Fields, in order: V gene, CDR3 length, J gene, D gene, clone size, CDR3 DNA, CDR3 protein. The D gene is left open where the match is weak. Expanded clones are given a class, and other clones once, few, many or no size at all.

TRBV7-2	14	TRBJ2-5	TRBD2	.	TGTGCCAGTTCGCTGGGACTAGCGGGAGAGACCCAGTACTTC	CASSLGLAGETQYF
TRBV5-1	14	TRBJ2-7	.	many	TGCGCCAGCAGCTCACAGGGAACCGCCGCCGAGCAGTACTTC	CASSSQGTAAEQYF
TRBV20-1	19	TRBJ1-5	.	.	TGCAGTGCTAGAGCAGGCCTTGGGGCCAATTTTTTCAGCAATCAGCCCCAGCATTTT	CSARAGLGANFFSNQPQHF
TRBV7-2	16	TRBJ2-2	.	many	TGTGCCAGCAGCACCCCTCCAGGGCTAAACACCGGGGAGCTGTTTTTT	CASSTPPGLNTGELFF
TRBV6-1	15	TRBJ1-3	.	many	TGTGCCAGCTCCCTTCGTACTCCCGCGGGAAACACCATATATTTT	CASSLRTPAGNTIYF
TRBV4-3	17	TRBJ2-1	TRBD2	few	TGCGCCAGCAGCCAAGATACTGGGCTAGCGGGAGCTATTGAGCAGTTCTTC	CASSQDTGLAGAIEQFF
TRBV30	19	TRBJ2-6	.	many	TGTGCCTGGAGTGTCGTAAAGGGTATTTACTTCTCTGGGGCCAACGTCCTGACTTTC	CAWSVVKGIYFSGANVLTF
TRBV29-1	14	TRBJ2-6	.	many	TGCAGCGTTGAGGGGGACCCTGGGGCCAACGTCCTGACTTTC	CSVEGDPGANVLTF
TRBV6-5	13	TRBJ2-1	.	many	TGTGCCAGCAGTTACTCGAGCTTCAATGAGCAGTTCTTC	CASSYSSFNEQFF
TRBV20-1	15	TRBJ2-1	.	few	TGCAGTGCTAGAAATTCCAGAAGCTCCTACAATGAGCAGTTCTTC	CSARNSRSSYNEQFF
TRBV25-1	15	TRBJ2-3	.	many	TGTGCCAGCAGTGAGGCAGTTTACAGCACAGATACGCAGTATTTT	CASSEAVYSTDTQYF
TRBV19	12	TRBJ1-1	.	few	TGTGCCAGTAGTATGGGGGCAGTTGAAGCTTTCTTT	CASSMGAVEAFF
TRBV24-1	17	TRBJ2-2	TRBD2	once	TGTGCCACCAGTGGCGAGACTAGCGGGAGGCATGTCGGGGAGCTGTTTTTT	CATSGETSGRHVGELFF
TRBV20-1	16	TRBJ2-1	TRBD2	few	TGCAGTGCTAGGATCTTCACTAGCGTCTCCTACAATGAGCAGTTCTTC	CSARIFTSVSYNEQFF
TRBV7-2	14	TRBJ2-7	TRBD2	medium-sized	TGTGCCAGCAGCCCTACTAGCGGGGGTTACGAGCAGTACTTC	CASSPTSGGYEQYF
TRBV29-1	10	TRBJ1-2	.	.	TGCAGCGGGGGGAGCGGAGGCTACACCTTC	CSGGSGGYTF
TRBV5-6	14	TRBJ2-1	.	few	TGTGCCAGCAGCCTCCTGGACGGGTACAATGAGCAGTTCTTC	CASSLLDGYNEQFF
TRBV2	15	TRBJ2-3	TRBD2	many	TGTGCCAGCGGAAACCTAGCGGGGGAGACAGATACGCAGTATTTT	CASGNLAGETDTQYF
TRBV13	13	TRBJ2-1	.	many	TGTGCCAGCAGCTTCGGCGTCTACAATGAGCAGTTCTTC	CASSFGVYNEQFF
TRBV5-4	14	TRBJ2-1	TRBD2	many	TGTGCCAGCAGCTTCGGGGGGGTGATCAATGAGCAGTTCTTC	CASSFGGVINEQFF
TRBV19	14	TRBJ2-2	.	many	TGTGCCAGTCGCAGGATCGGGGGGCCCGGGGAGCTGTTTTTT	CASRRIGGPGELFF
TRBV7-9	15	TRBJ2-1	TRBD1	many	TGTGCCAGCAGCCCGCCGACAGGGCCCTACAATGAGCAGTTCTTC	CASSPPTGPYNEQFF
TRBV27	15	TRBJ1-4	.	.	TGTGCCAGCAGCTGGGCCCAGGGGCGGTATGAAAAACTGTTTTTT	CASSWAQGRYEKLFF
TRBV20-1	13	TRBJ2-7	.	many	TGCAGTGCTAGCCGCCAGGGGCCCTACGAGCAGTACTTC	CSASRQGPYEQYF
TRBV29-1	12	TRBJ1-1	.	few	TGCAGCGTCGCCCGGGGGAACACTGAAGCTTTCTTT	CSVARGNTEAFF
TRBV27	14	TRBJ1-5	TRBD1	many	TGTGCCAGCAGTACGACAGGGTTGAATCAGCCCCAGCATTTT	CASSTTGLNQPQHF
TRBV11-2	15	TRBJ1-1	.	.	TGTGCCAGCAGCTTAGGATGGGGGGCGCATACTGAAGCTTTCTTT	CASSLGWGAHTEAFF
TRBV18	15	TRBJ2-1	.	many	TGTGCCAGCTCACCACTGGGGAGCGGCTACAATGAGCAGTTCTTC	CASSPLGSGYNEQFF
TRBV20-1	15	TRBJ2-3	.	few	TGCAGTGCTAGAGATGCGGAGGGCGGTCAAGATACGCAGTATTTT	CSARDAEGGQDTQYF
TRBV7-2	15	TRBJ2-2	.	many	TGTGCCAGCAGCTTATTGTGGGGGAACACCGGGGAGCTGTTTTTT	CASSLLWGNTGELFF
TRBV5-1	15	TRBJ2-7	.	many	TGCGCCAGCAGCTTGGGGGGACTCCACCCGTACGAGCAGTACTTC	CASSLGGLHPYEQYF
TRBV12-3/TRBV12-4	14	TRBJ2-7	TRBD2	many	TGTGCCAGCAGCCCACAGCGGGAGGGTTACGAGCAGTACTTC	CASSPQREGYEQYF
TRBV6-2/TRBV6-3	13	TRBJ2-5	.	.	TGTGCCAGCAGCCCTGGCCGAGAAGAGACCCAGTACTTC	CASSPGREETQYF
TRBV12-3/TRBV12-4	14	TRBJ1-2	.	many	TGTGCCAGCAGTTTTGGTGTGACAACCCGTGGCTACACCTTC	CASSFGVTTRGYTF
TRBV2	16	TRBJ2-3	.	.	TGTGCCAGCAGTATCGGGGCTAACTTGGCCACAGATACGCAGTATTTT	CASSIGANLATDTQYF
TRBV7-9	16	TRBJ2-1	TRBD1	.	TGTGCCAGCAGCCCTCGACAGGGGAAACCCGTGAATGAGCAGTTCTTC	CASSPRQGKPVNEQFF
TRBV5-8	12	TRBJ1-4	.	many	TGTGCCAGCAGCTTGTCCGGGGTCAGCCTGTTTTTT	CASSLSGVSLFF
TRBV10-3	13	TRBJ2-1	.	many	TGTGCCATCAGTGGGCTTGGGGGCGATGAGCAGTTCTTC	CAISGLGGDEQFF
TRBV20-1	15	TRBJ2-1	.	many	TGCAGTGCTAATCAGGGAGGAGTCTCCTACAATGAGCAGTTCTTC	CSANQGGVSYNEQFF
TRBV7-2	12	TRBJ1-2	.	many	TGTGCCAGCAGCTCTACCGTCTATGGCTACACCTTC	CASSSTVYGYTF
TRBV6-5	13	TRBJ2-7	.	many	TGTGCCAGCAGTTACTCCGGGGAGTACGAGCAGTACTTC	CASSYSGEYEQYF
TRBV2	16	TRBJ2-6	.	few	TGTGCCAGCAGTGAAATCGATACCTCTGGGGCCAACGTCCTGACTTTC	CASSEIDTSGANVLTF
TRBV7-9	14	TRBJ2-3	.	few	TGTGCCAGCAGACCCCAAGGGCTCACAGATACGCAGTATTTT	CASRPQGLTDTQYF
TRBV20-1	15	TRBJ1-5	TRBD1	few	TGCAGTGCTAGTTTCCTACCCGACAGGGATCAGCCCCAGCATTTT	CSASFLPDRDQPQHF
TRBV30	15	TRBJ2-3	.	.	TGTGCCTGGAGTGTACCGGGGGCCTCCACAGATACGCAGTATTTT	CAWSVPGASTDTQYF
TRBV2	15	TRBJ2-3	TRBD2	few	TGTGCCACAGCGGGAGCAGGTCTTAGCACAGATACGCAGTATTTT	CATAGAGLSTDTQYF
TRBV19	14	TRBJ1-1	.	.	TGTGCCAGTAGTATCGGGGGAATGAACACTGAAGCTTTCTTT	CASSIGGMNTEAFF
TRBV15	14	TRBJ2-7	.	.	TGTGCCACCAGCAGAGATCGTGGCGGGAACGAGCAGTACTTC	CATSRDRGGNEQYF